A selection of T cell receptor beta chains follows, all from one sample in a study of human T cells and chemical hapten exposure. TCRdb called the RACE reads again in MiXCR, with one record for every CDR3 protein. Of fewer than 200,000 distinct CDR3 sequences listed, roughly 26% are singletons. Material: whole blood, obtained in connection with sensitization to the hapten diphenylcyclopropenone (DPC). The receptors originated from a woman younger than 35 with alopecia areata. Some clones in this sample may be carry-over from other donors' samples. The CDR3 runs from the conserved cysteine through the conserved F or W. The D gene is left open where the match is weak. Some rows have no size entry. The others give once, few or many, or a class for an expanded clone.

v_call	clone_size	j_call	d_call	cdr3_nt	cdr3_aa
TRBV7-3	NA	TRBJ1-1	TRBD1	TGTGCCAGCAGCTTACAGGGACAGGGGGTGAACACTGAAGCTTTCTTT	CASSLQGQGVNTEAFF
TRBV11-1	NA	TRBJ2-1	NA	TGTGCCAGCAGCTTAGCGTGGACTGGCTCCAATGAGCAGTTCTTC	CASSLAWTGSNEQFF
TRBV19	many	TRBJ2-1	TRBD2	TGTGCCAGTAGTTTAGCGGGGGGGCCTAATGAGCAGTTCTTC	CASSLAGGPNEQFF
TRBV18	few	TRBJ2-1	NA	TGTGCCACCACGAGAGGTAGCCCCTACAATGAGCAGTTCTTC	CATTRGSPYNEQFF
TRBV5-1	NA	TRBJ1-4	NA	TGCGCCAGCAGCTTGTCACCCCAACTAACTAATGAAAAACTGTTTTTT	CASSLSPQLTNEKLFF
TRBV7-3	few	TRBJ2-3	NA	TGTGCCAGCAGCTTAGTAGGGGGACCCGCGATGGATACGCAGTATTTT	CASSLVGGPAMDTQYF
TRBV7-6	NA	TRBJ2-3	TRBD1	TGTGCCAGCAGGGAGACAGGGGCGTCCACAGATACGCAGTATTTT	CASRETGASTDTQYF
TRBV29-1	NA	TRBJ2-1	NA	TGCAGCGTTATTTACTCCTACAATGAGCAGTTCTTC	CSVIYSYNEQFF
TRBV20-1	NA	TRBJ1-1	TRBD1	TGCAGTGGGGGGGGACAGACAGATGAAGCTTTCTTT	CSGGGQTDEAFF
TRBV11-2	few	TRBJ1-6	NA	TGTGCCACTCGCTTAGGGCCTTTGAATTCACCCCTCCACTTT	CATRLGPLNSPLHF
TRBV29-1	NA	TRBJ2-1	NA	TGCAGTTTCGGCAGACGGACCCCTAATAATGAGCAGTTCTTC	CSFGRRTPNNEQFF
TRBV20-1	few	TRBJ2-3	TRBD2	TGCAGTCTAAGCGCGGGGGGCACAGATACGCAGTATTTT	CSLSAGGTDTQYF
TRBV7-6	many	TRBJ2-2	TRBD2	TGTGCCAGCAGCTTAGCGGCGGGGGCCGGGGAGCTGTTTTTT	CASSLAAGAGELFF
TRBV11-2	NA	TRBJ2-3	TRBD2	TGTGCCAGCAGCTTAACCGGGGGGGTTAGCACAGATACGCAGTATTTT	CASSLTGGVSTDTQYF
TRBV3-1	few	TRBJ2-7	TRBD2	TGTGCCAGCAGCCAAGAGTTGGGCGGGGGGTCCTACGAGCAGTACTTC	CASSQELGGGSYEQYF
TRBV7-2	NA	TRBJ1-3	NA	TGTGCCAGCAGCTTAGTCAGCGGGGGGTCTGGAAACACCATATATTTT	CASSLVSGGSGNTIYF
TRBV29-1	NA	TRBJ1-1	NA	TGCAGCGCCTGGACAGACCCGAACACTGAAGCTTTCTTT	CSAWTDPNTEAFF
TRBV9	few	TRBJ1-3	TRBD1	TGTGCCAGCAGCCTCCGGGACAGGGGCTCTGGAAACACCATATATTTT	CASSLRDRGSGNTIYF
TRBV6-1	NA	TRBJ1-1	NA	TGTGCCAGCAGTGTCTCCAGGCGGGTTCCTGAAGCTTTCTTT	CASSVSRRVPEAFF
TRBV7-2	NA	TRBJ1-2	TRBD1	TGTGCCAGCAGAACGGACAGGGATGGCTACACCTTC	CASRTDRDGYTF
TRBV7-3	NA	TRBJ1-2	NA	TGTGCCAGCAGCTTAGAGGCAGGGTACGGATCTGGCTACACCTTC	CASSLEAGYGSGYTF
TRBV7-2	NA	TRBJ1-1	NA	TGTGCCAGCAGCTTAGCATCTGCAGGGTGGTACACTGAAGCTTTCTTT	CASSLASAGWYTEAFF
TRBV29-1	few	TRBJ2-3	TRBD2	TGCAGCGTTGAGACTAGCGGAACGAGGGATACGCAGTATTTT	CSVETSGTRDTQYF
TRBV20-1	NA	TRBJ1-1	NA	TGCAGTGGCACCGGCCGCACTGAAGCTTTCTTT	CSGTGRTEAFF
TRBV7-8	few	TRBJ2-3	TRBD1	TGTGCCAGCAGACCGGGACAGGCCAGCACAGATACGCAGTATTTT	CASRPGQASTDTQYF
TRBV7-9	many	TRBJ2-3	NA	TGTGCCAGCAAGGGGACACCTACCCATACGCAGTATTTT	CASKGTPTHTQYF
TRBV7-9	few	TRBJ2-7	TRBD1	TGTGCCAGCAGCTGGGACAGAAGCTCCTACGAGCAGTACTTC	CASSWDRSSYEQYF
TRBV5-1	NA	TRBJ2-3	TRBD2	TGCGCCAGCAGCCAGGGACTAGCAGATACGCAGTATTTT	CASSQGLADTQYF
TRBV9	few	TRBJ2-1	TRBD2	TGTGCCAGCAGCTTGACGGGACTAGCGGGAGGGGTAGGTGAGCAGTTCTTC	CASSLTGLAGGVGEQFF
TRBV4-3	NA	TRBJ2-1	NA	TGCGCCAGCAGCCAATCGATTAGTTTGTACAATGAGCAGTTCTTC	CASSQSISLYNEQFF
TRBV4-2	few	TRBJ1-1	NA	TGTGCCAGCAGCCAAGATAGGGGGGCTTTCTTT	CASSQDRGAFF
TRBV20-1	NA	TRBJ2-3	NA	TGCAGTGCTAGAGGGGGAGCGGATACGCAGTATTTT	CSARGGADTQYF
TRBV20-1	NA	TRBJ2-7	NA	TGCAGTGCTAGAGGGGCAGTATTCTCCTATGAGCAGTACTTC	CSARGAVFSYEQYF
TRBV25-1	few	TRBJ2-2	NA	TGTGCCAGCAGGGGTTCAGCCACAGGACGTCCCGGGGAGCTGTTTTTT	CASRGSATGRPGELFF
TRBV7-3	few	TRBJ2-5	NA	TGTGCCAGCAGCGCGCGTGGGTTCGGGGGCCTCGGATCAGGACAAGAGACCCAGTACTTC	CASSARGFGGLGSGQETQYF
TRBV2	NA	TRBJ2-7	NA	TGTGCCAGCAGTGACGGGGGCCACGAGCAGTACTTC	CASSDGGHEQYF
TRBV4-3	few	TRBJ2-7	TRBD2	TGCGCCAGCAGCTGGGGACTAGCGGTCTCCTACGAGCAGTACTTC	CASSWGLAVSYEQYF
TRBV4-1	NA	TRBJ1-5	NA	TGCGCCAGCAGCCAAGATCGCAGCCCTTGGCCCCAGCATTTT	CASSQDRSPWPQHF
TRBV20-1	NA	TRBJ2-1	NA	TGCAGTCCCAGGGCGGATGAGCAGTTCTTC	CSPRADEQFF
TRBV29-1	NA	TRBJ1-1	NA	TGCAGCGTTGAAGATGGGGGGACTGAAGCTTTCTTT	CSVEDGGTEAFF
TRBV20-1	once	TRBJ2-7	NA	TGCAGTGCTGATGGGACATCCTCCTACGAGCAGTACTTC	CSADGTSSYEQYF
TRBV6-1	many	TRBJ2-7	NA	TGTGCCAGCAGGGCAGGGAGGTACGAGCAGTACTTC	CASRAGRYEQYF
TRBV6-1	NA	TRBJ2-3	NA	TGTGCCAGTCCGCAGGGAGATACGCAGTATTTT	CASPQGDTQYF
TRBV6-2/TRBV6-3	once	TRBJ2-1	NA	TGTGCCAGCAGTTTGGGGCTAGCAACGAAGTACAATGAGCAGTTCTTC	CASSLGLATKYNEQFF
TRBV6-6	few	TRBJ2-1	NA	TGTGCCAGCAGCAAAGGGGGCGGGGGGACCGACAATGAGCAGTTCTTC	CASSKGGGGTDNEQFF
TRBV29-1	NA	TRBJ1-2	TRBD1	TGCAGCGCCATGAACGGGGACAGAGTAACTAACTATGGCTACACCTTC	CSAMNGDRVTNYGYTF
TRBV9	NA	TRBJ2-3	NA	TGTGCCAGCAGCGTAGGTTCGGGCACAGATACGCAGTATTTT	CASSVGSGTDTQYF
TRBV4-3	NA	TRBJ2-1	TRBD2	TGCGCCAACAGCCAAGAGTTAGCGGGAGGGAATGAGCAGTTCTTC	CANSQELAGGNEQFF
TRBV7-3	few	TRBJ2-2	TRBD2	TGTGCCAGCAGCCCAATACCGGGACTACTAAACACCGGGGAGCTGTTTTTT	CASSPIPGLLNTGELFF
TRBV7-2	many	TRBJ2-4	TRBD2	TGTGCCAGCAGCTTAGGGGGGGGAGGCAAAAACATTCAGTACTTC	CASSLGGGGKNIQYF
TRBV9	NA	TRBJ2-2	NA	TGTGCCAGCAGCGTAGGCGGGGCAACCGGGGAGCTGTTTTTT	CASSVGGATGELFF
TRBV20-1	few	TRBJ2-7	NA	TGCAGTGCTAGAGGACGGGTCGAAAACGAGCAGTACTTC	CSARGRVENEQYF
TRBV6-5	NA	TRBJ1-1	TRBD1	TGTGCCAGCAGTTACCGGACAGGGCCCGGGGCTGAAGCTTTCTTT	CASSYRTGPGAEAFF